The T cell receptor beta chain under discussion was sequenced for a study of cytomegalovirus exposure and HLA in healthy donors. CDR3 length equals 15 residues. Germline-derived CDR1 and CDR2 are SNHLY and FYNNEI. V gave up 7 bases and J gave up 8 bases; unmatched junction bases: 13. The assay was immunoSEQ multiplex PCR, and TCRdb's table has in-frame clones only and misses some. This table has under 150,000 clones, about 83% appearing once. The chain uses TRBV2 and TRBJ1-2, with 10 bases matching TRBD1. Sequencing was performed on PBMCs. The source of this sequence is a woman aged 30 to 39 in good health and CMV-seronegative. CDR3 loop: CASTRRPGQGLGYTF. The CDR3 DNA follows: TGTGCCAGCACCCGCCGGCCGGGACAGGGGTTAGGCTACACCTTC.